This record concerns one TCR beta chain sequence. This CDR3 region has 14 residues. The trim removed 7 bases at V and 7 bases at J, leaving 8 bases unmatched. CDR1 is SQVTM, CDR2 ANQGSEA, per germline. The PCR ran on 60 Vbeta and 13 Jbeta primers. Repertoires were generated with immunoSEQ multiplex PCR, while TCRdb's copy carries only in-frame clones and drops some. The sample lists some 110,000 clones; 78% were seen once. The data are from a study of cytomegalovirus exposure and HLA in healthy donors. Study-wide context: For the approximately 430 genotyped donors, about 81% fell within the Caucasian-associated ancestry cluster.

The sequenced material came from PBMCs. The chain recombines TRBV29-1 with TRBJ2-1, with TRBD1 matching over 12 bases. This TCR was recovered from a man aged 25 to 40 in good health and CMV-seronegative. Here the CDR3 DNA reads TGCAGCGCCCCGAGGGGACAGGGGGCAAATGAGCAGTTCTTC. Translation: CSAPRGQGANEQFF.